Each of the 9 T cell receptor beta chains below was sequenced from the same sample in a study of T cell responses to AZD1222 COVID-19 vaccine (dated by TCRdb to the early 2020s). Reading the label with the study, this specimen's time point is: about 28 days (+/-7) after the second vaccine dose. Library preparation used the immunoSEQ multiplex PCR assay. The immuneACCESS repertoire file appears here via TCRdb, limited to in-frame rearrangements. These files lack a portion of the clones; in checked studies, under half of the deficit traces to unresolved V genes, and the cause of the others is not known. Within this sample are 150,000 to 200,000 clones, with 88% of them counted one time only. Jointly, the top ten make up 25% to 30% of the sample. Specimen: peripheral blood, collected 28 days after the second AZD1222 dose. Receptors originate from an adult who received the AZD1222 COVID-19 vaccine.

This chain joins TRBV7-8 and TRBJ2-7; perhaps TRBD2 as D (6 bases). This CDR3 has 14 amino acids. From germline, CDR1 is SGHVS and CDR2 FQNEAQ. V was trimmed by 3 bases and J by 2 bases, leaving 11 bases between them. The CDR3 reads CASSFGDSAYEQYF. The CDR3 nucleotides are TGTGCCAGCAGCTTCGGGGACTCCGCCTACGAGCAGTACTTC.

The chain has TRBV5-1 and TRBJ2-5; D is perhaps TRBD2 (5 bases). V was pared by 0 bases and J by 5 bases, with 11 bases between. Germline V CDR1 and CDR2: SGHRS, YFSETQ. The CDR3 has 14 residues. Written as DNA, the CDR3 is TGCGCCAGCAGCTTGGCCGGAGGTGGGGAGACCCAGTACTTC. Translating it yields CASSLAGGGETQYF.

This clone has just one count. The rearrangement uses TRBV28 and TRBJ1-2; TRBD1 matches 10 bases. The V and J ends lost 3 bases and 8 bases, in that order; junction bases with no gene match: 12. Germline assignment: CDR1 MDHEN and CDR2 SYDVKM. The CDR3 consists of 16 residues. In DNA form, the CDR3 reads TGTGCCAGCAGTTTGCCTGGGACAGGGGTTGGAGGAGGCTACACCTTC. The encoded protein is CASSLPGTGVGGGYTF.

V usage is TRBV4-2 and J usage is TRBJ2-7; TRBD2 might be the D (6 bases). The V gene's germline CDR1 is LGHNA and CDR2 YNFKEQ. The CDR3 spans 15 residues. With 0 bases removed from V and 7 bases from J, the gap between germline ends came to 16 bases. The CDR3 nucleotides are TGTGCCAGCAGCCAAGATTTGGCGGGATCGATTGAGCAGTACTTC. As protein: CASSQDLAGSIEQYF.

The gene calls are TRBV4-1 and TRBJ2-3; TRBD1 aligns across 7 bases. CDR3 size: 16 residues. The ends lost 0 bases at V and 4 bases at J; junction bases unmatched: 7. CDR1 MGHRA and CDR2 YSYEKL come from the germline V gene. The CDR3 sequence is CASSQEGGGGADTQYF. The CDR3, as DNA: TGCGCCAGCAGCCAAGAAGGGGGCGGTGGGGCAGATACGCAGTATTTT.

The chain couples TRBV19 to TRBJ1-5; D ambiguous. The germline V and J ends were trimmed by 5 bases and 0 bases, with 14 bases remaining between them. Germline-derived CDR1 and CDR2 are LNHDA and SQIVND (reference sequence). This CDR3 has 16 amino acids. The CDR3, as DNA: TGTGCCAGTAGTTATGGAGTAGGAGCTAGCAATCAGCCCCAGCATTTT. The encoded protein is CASSYGVGASNQPQHF.

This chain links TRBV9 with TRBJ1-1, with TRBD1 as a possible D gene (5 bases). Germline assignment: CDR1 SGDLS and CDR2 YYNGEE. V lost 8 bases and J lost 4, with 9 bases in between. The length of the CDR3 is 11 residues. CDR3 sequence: CASGGGTEAFF. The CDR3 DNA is TGTGCCAGTGGGGGAGGCACTGAAGCTTTCTTT.

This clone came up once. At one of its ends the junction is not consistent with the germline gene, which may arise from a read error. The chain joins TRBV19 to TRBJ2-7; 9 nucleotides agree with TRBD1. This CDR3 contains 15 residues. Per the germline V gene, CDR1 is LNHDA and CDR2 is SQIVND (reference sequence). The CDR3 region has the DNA TGTGCCAGTAGTACCCAGACAGGGGGTTCCTCCGAGCAGTACTTC. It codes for CASSTQTGGSSEQYF.

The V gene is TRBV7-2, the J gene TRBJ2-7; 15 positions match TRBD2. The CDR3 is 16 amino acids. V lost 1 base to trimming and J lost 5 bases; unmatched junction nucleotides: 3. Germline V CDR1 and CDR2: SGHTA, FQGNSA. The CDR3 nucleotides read TGTGCCAGCAGCTTAGGGACTAGCGGGAGGGACCACGAGCAGTACTTC. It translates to CASSLGTSGRDHEQYF.